These 12 T cell receptor beta chains were sequenced from one sample in a study of CD8+ T cells in alopecia areata. RNA was extracted and reverse transcribed into cDNA as the sequencing template. Produced via immunoSEQ multiplex PCR; TCRdb's table is partial and in-frame only. The profile shows 150,000 or so clones, around half of them singletons. The source was CD8+ T cells sorted from blood, collected at week 0. These receptors were collected from a human donor with alopecia areata.

The V and J genes are TRBV19 and TRBJ1-6; D is unresolved. Trimming cost V 10 bases and J 6 bases, with 10 bases left between them. The CDR3 has 12 amino acids. Germline lookup yields CDR1 LNHDA and CDR2 SQIVND (reference sequence). DNA of the CDR3: TGTGCCACATCATCGGGTAATTCACCCCTCCACTTT. This translates into CATSSGNSPLHF.

The table lists this clone with a count of one. This chain connects TRBV18 to TRBJ2-5; D gene unclear. The CDR3 is 15 amino acids. The V end was cut by 2 bases, the J end by 5 bases, with 15 bases between. Germline V gene data show CDR1 as KGHSH and CDR2 as LQKENI. CDR3 region: CASSPTDPRPETQYF. For the CDR3, the DNA is TGTGCCAGCTCACCAACCGACCCCCGGCCGGAGACCCAGTACTTC.

The chain links TRBV30 to TRBJ1-1; tentative D call: TRBD1 (5 bases). V shed 4 bases and J shed 7 bases, with 25 bases lying between them. CDR3 length equals 16 residues. CDR1 and CDR2 (germline): GTSNPN, SVGIG (reference sequence). CDR3 nucleotide sequence: TGTGCCTGGACCGTGGGTAATAGGAGACAGATAAATGAAGCTTTCTTT. Translation gives CAWTVGNRRQINEAFF. Full variable domain (outside the CDR3, taken from reference TRBV30 and TRBJ1-1): SQTIHQWPATLVQPVGSPLSLECTVEGTSNPNLYWYRQAAGRGLQLLFYSVGIGQISSEVPQNLSASRPQDRQFILSSKKLLLSDSGFYLCAWTVGNRRQINEAFFGQGTRLTVV.

The chain recombines TRBV14 with TRBJ2-3, with TRBD1 matching over 7 bases. V was pared by 5 bases and J by 2 bases, with 16 bases of the junction left unmatched. Germline CDR1 SGHDN, CDR2 FVKESK. This CDR3 comprises 18 residues. In DNA form, the CDR3 reads TGTGCCAGCAGCTATAACCACAGGGGCGCAACCTCCACAGATACGCAGTATTTT. Translating gives CASSYNHRGATSTDTQYF.

This clone has only a few counts. The chain carries TRBV29-1 and TRBJ2-5, with 15 bases fitting TRBD2. With V trimmed by 5 bases and J by 2 bases, 9 bases remained unmatched. Germline V gives CDR1 SQVTM, CDR2 ANQGSEA. The CDR3 consists of 17 residues. This CDR3 is CSVPGLAGGQGQETQYF. DNA for the CDR3: TGCAGCGTTCCCGGACTAGCGGGGGGGCAGGGTCAAGAGACCCAGTACTTC.

This chain uses TRBV25-1 with TRBJ2-7; D possibly corresponds to TRBD1 (6 bases). Germline-derived CDR1 and CDR2 are MGHDK and SYGVNS. There are 14 residues in the CDR3. Trimming pared 1 base from V and 2 bases from J, leaving 9 bases between. The CDR3 DNA reads as TGTGCCAGCAGTGAATTAGGGGGAACCTACGAGCAGTACTTC. This translates into CASSELGGTYEQYF.

CDR3 region: CASSHEAGGQETQYF. CDR3 sequence (DNA): TGTGCCAGCAGCCATGAAGCGGGGGGGCAAGAGACCCAGTACTTC. The J gene is TRBJ2-5, the V gene TRBV7-6; 10 bases are shared with TRBD2. V gave up 5 bases and J gave up 2 bases; unmatched junction bases: 5. Germline V gene lookup returns CDR1 SGHVS and CDR2 FNYEAQ. The CDR3 loop spans 15 amino acids.

This clone was counted only a few times. This chain uses TRBV25-1 with TRBJ1-2; TRBD1 might be the D (5 bases). V lost 5 bases, J lost 6 bases, and 7 bases lay in between. The length of the CDR3 is 11 residues. Germline values: CDR1 MGHDK, CDR2 SYGVNS. This chain's CDR3 is CASSLGDGYTF. The CDR3 DNA follows: TGTGCCAGCAGTTTAGGGGATGGCTACACCTTC.

The table lists this clone with a few counts. V gene TRBV11-2 combines with J gene TRBJ2-3; TRBD1 or TRBD2 may be the D gene (5 bases each). Germline CDR1 SGHAT, CDR2 FQNNGV. This CDR3 region has 13 residues. Trimming pared 0 bases from V and 8 bases from J, leaving 9 bases between. The CDR3, as DNA: TGTGCCAGCAGCTTAGATTATGGGGGTACGCAGTATTTT. Translation: CASSLDYGGTQYF.

V usage is TRBV11-2 and J usage is TRBJ2-1; 7 nucleotides match TRBD1. The CDR3 length is 14 residues. In germline, CDR1 is SGHAT, CDR2 FQNNGV. V lost 1 base and J lost 8; bases outside the gene matches: 5. CDR3 sequence reads: CASSLGYRGYEQFF. The CDR3 bases are TGTGCCAGCAGCTTAGGGTACAGGGGATATGAGCAGTTCTTC.

This clone came up a few times. V and J are TRBV27 and TRBJ1-5; no reliable D call. The CDR3 covers 14 residues. V lost 8 bases, J lost 5 bases, and 16 bases lay in between. From germline, CDR1 is MNHEY and CDR2 SMNVEV (reference sequence). In DNA form, the CDR3 reads TGTGCCAGCGCAAAGGCGGGGTGGGATCAGCCCCAGCATTTT. Translated: CASAKAGWDQPQHF.

This clone has just one count. The V call is TRBV27, the J call TRBJ2-6; D unresolved. This CDR3 comprises 18 residues. Deletions cut 7 bases from V and 0 bases from J, with 19 bases between. Germline-derived CDR1 and CDR2 are MNHEY and SMNVEV (reference sequence). CDR3 bases: TGTGCCAGCACAAAAGTGGCCGGGCCGAGCTCTGGGGCCAACGTCCTGACTTTC. This translates into CASTKVAGPSSGANVLTF.